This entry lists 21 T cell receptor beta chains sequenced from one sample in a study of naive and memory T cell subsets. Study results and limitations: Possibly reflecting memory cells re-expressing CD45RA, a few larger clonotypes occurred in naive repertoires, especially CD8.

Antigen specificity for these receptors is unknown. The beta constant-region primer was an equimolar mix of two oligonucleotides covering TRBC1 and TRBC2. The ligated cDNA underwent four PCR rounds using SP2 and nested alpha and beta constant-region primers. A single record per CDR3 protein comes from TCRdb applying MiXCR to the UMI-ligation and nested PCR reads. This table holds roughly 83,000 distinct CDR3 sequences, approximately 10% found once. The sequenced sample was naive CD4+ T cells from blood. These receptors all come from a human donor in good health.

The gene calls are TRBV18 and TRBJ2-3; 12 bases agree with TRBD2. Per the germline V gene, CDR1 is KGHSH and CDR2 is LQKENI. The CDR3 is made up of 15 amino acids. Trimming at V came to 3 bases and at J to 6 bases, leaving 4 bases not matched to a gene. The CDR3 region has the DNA TGTGCCAGCTCACCTGGACTAGCGGGATTCGATACGCAGTATTTT. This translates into CASSPGLAGFDTQYF.

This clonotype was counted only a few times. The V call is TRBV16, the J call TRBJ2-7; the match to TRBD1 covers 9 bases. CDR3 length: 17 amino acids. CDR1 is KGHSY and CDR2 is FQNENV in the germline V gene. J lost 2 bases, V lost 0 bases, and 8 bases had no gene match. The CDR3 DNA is TGTGCCAGCAGCCAATCTTTGTCGGACAGGGGAGCCTACGAGCAGTACTTC. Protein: CASSQSLSDRGAYEQYF.

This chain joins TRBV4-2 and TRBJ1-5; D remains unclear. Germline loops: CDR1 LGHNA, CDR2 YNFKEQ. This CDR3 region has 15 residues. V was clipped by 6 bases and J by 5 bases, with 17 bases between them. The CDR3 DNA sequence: TGTGCCAGCAGAAGGACCTTGGCCCGTGATCAGCCCCAGCATTTT. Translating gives CASRRTLARDQPQHF.

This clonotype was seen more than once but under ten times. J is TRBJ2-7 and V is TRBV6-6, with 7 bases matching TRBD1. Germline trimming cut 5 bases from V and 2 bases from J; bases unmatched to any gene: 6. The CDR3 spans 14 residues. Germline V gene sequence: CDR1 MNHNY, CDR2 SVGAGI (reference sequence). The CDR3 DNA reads TGTGCCAGCAGTCTGACAGGGACAACCTACGAGCAGTACTTC. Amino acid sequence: CASSLTGTTYEQYF.

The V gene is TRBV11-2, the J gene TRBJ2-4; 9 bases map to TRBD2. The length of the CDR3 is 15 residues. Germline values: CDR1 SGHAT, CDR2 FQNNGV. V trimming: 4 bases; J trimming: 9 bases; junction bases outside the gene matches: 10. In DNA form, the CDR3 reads TGTGCCAGCAGCTCTAGCGGGAATATCGGGGCCATTCAGTACTTC. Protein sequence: CASSSSGNIGAIQYF.

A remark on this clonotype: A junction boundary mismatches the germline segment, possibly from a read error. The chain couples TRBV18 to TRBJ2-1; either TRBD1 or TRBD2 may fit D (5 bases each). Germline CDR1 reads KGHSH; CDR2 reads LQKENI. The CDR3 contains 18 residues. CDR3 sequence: CASSSPSRAGGSYNEQFF. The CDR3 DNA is TGTGCCAGCTCATCACCCTCCAGGGCCGGAGGCTCCTACAATGAGCAGTTCTTC.

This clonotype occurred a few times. The CDR3 DNA reads TGTGCCAGCAGCCCCGGAAGCCTAGCGGGCACCGGGGAGCTGTTTTTT. Translating it yields CASSPGSLAGTGELFF. The chain employs TRBV6-2 or TRBV6-3 and TRBJ2-2, with 8 bases that match TRBD2. Per germline, CDR1 MNHEY and CDR2 SVGEGT. The CDR3 totals 16 residues. Trimming cost V 6 bases and J 4 bases; bases outside gene matches: 10.

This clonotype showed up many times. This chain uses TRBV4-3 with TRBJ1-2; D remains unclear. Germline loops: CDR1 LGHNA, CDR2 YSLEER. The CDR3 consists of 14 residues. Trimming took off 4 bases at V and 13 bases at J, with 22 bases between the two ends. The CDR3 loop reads CASSLRINYGVGTF. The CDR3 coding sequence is TGCGCCAGCAGCCTCAGAATCAACTACGGAGTTGGCACCTTC.

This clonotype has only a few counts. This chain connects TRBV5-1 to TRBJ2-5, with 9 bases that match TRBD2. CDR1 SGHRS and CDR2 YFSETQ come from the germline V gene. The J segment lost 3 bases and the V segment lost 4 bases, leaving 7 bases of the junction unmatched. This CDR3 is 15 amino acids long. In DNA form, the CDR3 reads TGCGCCAGCAGCCGGAAAGCGGGAGGAGAAGAGACCCAGTACTTC. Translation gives CASSRKAGGEETQYF.

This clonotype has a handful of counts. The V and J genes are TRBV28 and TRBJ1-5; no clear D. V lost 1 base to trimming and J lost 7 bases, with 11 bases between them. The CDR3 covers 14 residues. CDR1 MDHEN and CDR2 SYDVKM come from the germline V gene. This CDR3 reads CASSLSPEWQPQHF. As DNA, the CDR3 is TGTGCCAGCAGTTTATCCCCGGAGTGGCAGCCCCAGCATTTT.

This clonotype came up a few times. CDR3 bases: TGTGCCAGCAGCCAAGTGGTCGTCTACACCTTC. Translated: CASSQVVVYTF. The chain carries TRBV4-2 and TRBJ1-2; unclear D gene. Germline lookup yields CDR1 LGHNA and CDR2 YNFKEQ. This CDR3 comprises 11 residues. The V end lost 1 base, the J end lost 10 bases, and 7 bases lay between the germline ends.

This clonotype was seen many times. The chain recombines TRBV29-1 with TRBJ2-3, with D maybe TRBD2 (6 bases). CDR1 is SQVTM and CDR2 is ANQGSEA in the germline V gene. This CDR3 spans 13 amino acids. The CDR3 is CSYSGLSTDTQYF. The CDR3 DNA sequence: TGCAGTTACTCGGGACTTTCCACAGATACGCAGTATTTT.

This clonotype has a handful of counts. The DNA for the CDR3 is TGTGCCTCGACCGTCCGGGAGCAGTTCTTC. Translating it yields CASTVREQFF. V gene TRBV2 combines with J gene TRBJ2-1; no definite D call. Germline CDR1 reads SNHLY; CDR2 reads FYNNEI. There are 10 residues in the CDR3. With 11 bases removed from V and 10 bases from J, the gap between germline ends came to 12 bases.

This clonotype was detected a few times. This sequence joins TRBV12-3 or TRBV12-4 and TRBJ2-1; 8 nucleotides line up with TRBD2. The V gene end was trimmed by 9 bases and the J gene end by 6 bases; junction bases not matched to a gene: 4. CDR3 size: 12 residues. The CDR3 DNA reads TGTGCCAGTCGACTAGCGTTCAATGAGCAGTTCTTC. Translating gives CASRLAFNEQFF.

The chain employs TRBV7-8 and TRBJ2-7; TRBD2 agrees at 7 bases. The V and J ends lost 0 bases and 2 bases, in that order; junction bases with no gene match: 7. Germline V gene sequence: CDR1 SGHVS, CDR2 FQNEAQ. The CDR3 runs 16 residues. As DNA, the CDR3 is TGTGCCAGCAGCTTAGCGCAAACTAGCGCTGCCTACGAGCAGTACTTC. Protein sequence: CASSLAQTSAAYEQYF.

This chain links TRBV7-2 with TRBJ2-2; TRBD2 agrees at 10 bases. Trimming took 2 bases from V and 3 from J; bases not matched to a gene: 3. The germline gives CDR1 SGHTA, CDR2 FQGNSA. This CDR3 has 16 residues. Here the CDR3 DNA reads TGTGCCAGCAGCTTAAGCGGGGGGGCCGACACCGGGGAGCTGTTTTTT. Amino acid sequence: CASSLSGGADTGELFF.

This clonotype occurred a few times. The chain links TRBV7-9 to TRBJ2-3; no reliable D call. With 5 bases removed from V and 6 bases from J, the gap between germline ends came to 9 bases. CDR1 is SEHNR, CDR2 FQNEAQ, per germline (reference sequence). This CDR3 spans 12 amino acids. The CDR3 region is CASSPGGDTQYF. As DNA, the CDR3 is TGTGCCAGCAGCCCCGGCGGTGATACGCAGTATTTT.

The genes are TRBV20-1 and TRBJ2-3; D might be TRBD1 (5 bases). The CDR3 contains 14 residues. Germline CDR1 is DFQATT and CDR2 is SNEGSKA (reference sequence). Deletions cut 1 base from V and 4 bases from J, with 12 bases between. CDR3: CSARVGAEADTQYF. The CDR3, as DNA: TGCAGTGCTAGAGTAGGGGCAGAAGCAGATACGCAGTATTTT.

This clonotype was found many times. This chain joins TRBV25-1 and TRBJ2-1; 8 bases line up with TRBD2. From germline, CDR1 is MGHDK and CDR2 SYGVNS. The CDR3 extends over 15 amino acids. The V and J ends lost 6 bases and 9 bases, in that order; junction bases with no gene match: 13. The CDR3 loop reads CASREREWLGSEQFF. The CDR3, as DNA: TGTGCCAGCAGGGAGCGGGAGTGGTTGGGGAGTGAGCAGTTCTTC.

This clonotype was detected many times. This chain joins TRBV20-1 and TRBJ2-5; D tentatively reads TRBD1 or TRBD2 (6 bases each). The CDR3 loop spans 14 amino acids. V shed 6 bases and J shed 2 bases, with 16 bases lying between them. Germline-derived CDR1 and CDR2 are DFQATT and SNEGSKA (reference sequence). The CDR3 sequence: CSAGLSDRQETQYF. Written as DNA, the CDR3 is TGCAGTGCGGGACTCAGCGACAGGCAAGAGACCCAGTACTTC.

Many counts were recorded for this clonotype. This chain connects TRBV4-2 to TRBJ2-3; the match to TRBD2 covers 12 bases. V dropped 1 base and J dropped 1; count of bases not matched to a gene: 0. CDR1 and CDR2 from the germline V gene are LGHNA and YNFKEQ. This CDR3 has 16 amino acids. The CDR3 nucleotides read TGTGCCAGCAGCCAAGGACTAGCGGGGGGCACAGATACGCAGTATTTT. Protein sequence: CASSQGLAGGTDTQYF.